This paragraph reports one T cell receptor beta chain. The V gene lost 2 bases and the J gene lost 7 bases, with 5 bases spanning the gap. This CDR3 is 11 amino acids long. Germline lookup yields CDR1 GTSNPN and CDR2 SVGIG (reference sequence). These data come from a study of blood T cell repertoires in COVID-19. The wider study: The samples span acute and convalescent COVID-19 from the United States, Italy and Spain. PBMCs, B-cell-depleted T cells, or T cells were the source of the cDNA or gDNA that made up the material.

Under the authors' procedure: By means of reference gene primer amplification, nucleated cell counts were estimated. Only in-frame clones appear in the TCRdb table, and some are missing; sequencing was by immunoSEQ multiplex PCR. Clone size and V and J calls were adopted from that table, with D and trimming inferred from the DNA. The sample carries about 170,000 clones, under 80% recorded once. Sequencing was done on a sample of peripheral blood. The source is a woman aged 80 or older with acute or convalescent COVID-19. The chain links TRBV30 to TRBJ1-4; unclear D gene. The CDR3 DNA follows: TGTGCCTGGAGTTTCAGTGAAAAACTGTTTTTT. Its translation: CAWSFSEKLFF.